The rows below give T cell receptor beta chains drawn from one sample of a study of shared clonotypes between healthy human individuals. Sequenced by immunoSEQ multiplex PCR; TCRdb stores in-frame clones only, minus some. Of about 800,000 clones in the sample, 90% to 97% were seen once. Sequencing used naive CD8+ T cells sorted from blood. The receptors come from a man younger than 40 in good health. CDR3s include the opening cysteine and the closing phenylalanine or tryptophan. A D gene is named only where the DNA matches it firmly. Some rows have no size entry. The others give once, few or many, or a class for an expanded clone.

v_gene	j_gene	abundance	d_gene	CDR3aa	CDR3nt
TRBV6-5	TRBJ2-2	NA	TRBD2	CASSLLAANTGELFF	TGTGCCAGCAGTTTACTAGCGGCGAACACCGGGGAGCTGTTTTTT
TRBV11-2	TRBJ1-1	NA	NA	CASSWRGREAFF	TGTGCCAGCAGCTGGAGGGGAAGGGAAGCTTTCTTT
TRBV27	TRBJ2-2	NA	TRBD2	CASGRGSGELFF	TGTGCCAGCGGGAGGGGTTCCGGGGAGCTGTTTTTT
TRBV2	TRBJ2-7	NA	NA	CASRRPNEGITYEQYF	TGTGCCAGCCGCCGCCCAAACGAGGGAATTACCTACGAGCAGTACTTC
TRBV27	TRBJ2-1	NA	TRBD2	CASSLSSGSGYNEQFF	TGTGCCAGCAGTTTATCGAGCGGGAGTGGCTACAATGAGCAGTTCTTC
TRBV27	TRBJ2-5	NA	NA	CASSLGASAVLETQYF	TGTGCCAGCAGTTTGGGGGCAAGCGCGGTGTTAGAGACCCAGTACTTC
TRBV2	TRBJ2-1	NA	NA	CAGLAPVEEQFF	TGTGCCGGGCTAGCGCCCGTGGAAGAGCAGTTCTTC
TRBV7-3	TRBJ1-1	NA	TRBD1	CASSLSGTGGNTEAFF	TGTGCCAGCAGCTTATCAGGGACAGGGGGGAACACTGAAGCTTTCTTT
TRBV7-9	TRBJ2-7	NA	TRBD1	CASSQTGNHYEQYF	TGTGCCAGCAGCCAGACAGGGAATCACTACGAGCAGTACTTC
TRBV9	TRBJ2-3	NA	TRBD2	CASSEHGTSGRTDTQYF	TGTGCCAGCAGCGAACACGGGACTAGCGGGAGGACAGATACGCAGTATTTT
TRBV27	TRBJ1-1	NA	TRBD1	CASSFFTGGTNTEAFF	TGTGCCAGCAGTTTTTTTACAGGGGGTACGAACACTGAAGCTTTCTTT
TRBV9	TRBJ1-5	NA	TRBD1	CASSGTGAQPQHF	TGTGCCAGCAGCGGGACAGGGGCTCAGCCCCAGCATTTT
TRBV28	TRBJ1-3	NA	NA	CASSFSAGQAGAGNTIYF	TGTGCCAGCAGTTTTTCCGCAGGCCAGGCCGGGGCCGGAAACACCATATATTTT
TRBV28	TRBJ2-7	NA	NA	CASYAYPHEQYF	TGTGCCAGCTACGCGTACCCCCACGAGCAGTACTTC
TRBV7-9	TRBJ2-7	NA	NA	CASSLLEEQYF	TGTGCCAGCAGCTTATTGGAGGAGCAGTACTTC
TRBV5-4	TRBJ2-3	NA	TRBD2	CASSTGLGRSDGTDTQYF	TGTGCCAGCAGTACGGGACTAGGACGTAGTGATGGCACAGATACGCAGTATTTT
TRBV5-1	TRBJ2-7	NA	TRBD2	CASAGTSGPEEYF	TGCGCCAGCGCCGGGACTAGCGGCCCCGAGGAGTACTTC
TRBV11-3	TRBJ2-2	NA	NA	CASSSRGSGELFF	TGTGCCAGCAGCTCCAGGGGATCCGGGGAGCTGTTTTTT
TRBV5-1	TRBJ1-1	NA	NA	CASSDRDVKNTEAFF	TGCGCCAGCAGCGACCGGGACGTTAAGAACACTGAAGCTTTCTTT
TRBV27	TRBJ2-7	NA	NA	CASSEGTPGEQYF	TGTGCCAGCAGTGAAGGGACCCCCGGAGAGCAGTACTTC
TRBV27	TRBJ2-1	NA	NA	CASSLLGEQFF	TGTGCCAGCAGTTTATTGGGTGAGCAGTTCTTC
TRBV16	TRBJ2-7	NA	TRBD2	CASSDGTSALYEQYF	TGTGCCAGCAGCGACGGGACTAGCGCTCTATACGAGCAGTACTTC
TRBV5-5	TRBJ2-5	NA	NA	CASRISPETQYF	TGTGCCAGCAGAATCAGCCCGGAGACCCAGTACTTC
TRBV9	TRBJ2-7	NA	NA	CASSATGARVYEQYF	TGTGCCAGCAGCGCGACGGGGGCCAGGGTCTACGAGCAGTACTTC
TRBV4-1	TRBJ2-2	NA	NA	CASSQEQLNTGELFF	TGCGCCAGCAGCCAAGAACAGTTGAACACCGGGGAGCTGTTTTTT
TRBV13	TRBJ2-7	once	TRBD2	CASSLTAGEVSGQYF	TGTGCCAGCAGCTTAACAGCGGGGGAGGTCTCGGGGCAGTACTTC
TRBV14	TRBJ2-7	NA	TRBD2	CASSHLTSGSLYEQYF	TGTGCCAGCAGCCACCTGACCAGCGGGAGTCTTTACGAGCAGTACTTC
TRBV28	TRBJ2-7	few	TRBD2	CASTPLAGDYEQYF	TGTGCCAGCACCCCTCTGGCGGGAGACTACGAGCAGTACTTC
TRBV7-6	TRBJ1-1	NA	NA	CASSLGGGGKNTEAFF	TGTGCCAGCAGCTTAGGAGGAGGGGGGAAGAACACTGAAGCTTTCTTT
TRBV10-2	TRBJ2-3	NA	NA	CASSGGLGTQYF	TGCGCCAGCAGTGGTGGGTTAGGTACGCAGTATTTT
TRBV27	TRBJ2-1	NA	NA	CASSQVWEYGYNEQFF	TGTGCCAGCAGTCAGGTATGGGAGTATGGGTACAATGAGCAGTTCTTC
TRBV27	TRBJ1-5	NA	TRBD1	CASGQGAGSNQPQHF	TGTGCCAGCGGACAGGGGGCGGGAAGCAATCAGCCCCAGCATTTT
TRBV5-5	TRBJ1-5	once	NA	CASSSGVGYQPQHF	TGTGCCAGCAGCTCGGGGGTCGGGTATCAGCCCCAGCATTTT